The clone carrying this TCR beta chain was seen ten or more times. V lost 0 bases to trimming and J lost 3 bases; unmatched junction nucleotides: 3. The CDR3 contains 15 residues. Germline V lookup: CDR1 SGHRS, CDR2 YFSETQ. This sample is part of a study of T cells after yellow fever vaccination. TCRdb re-analysed the 5' RACE reads in MiXCR, keeping a single row per CDR3 protein. The sample carries 300,000 to 400,000 distinct CDR3 sequences, about 9.5% recorded once. This sequence originates from a man aged 18 to 30 who received the YFV17D yellow fever vaccine. Sequencing used PBMCs, obtained on the day of the first yellow fever vaccination. The chain uses TRBV5-1 and TRBJ1-5, with TRBD1 identical over 7 bases. CDR3 DNA sequence: TGCGCCAGCAGCTTGGGGGACAGCCCCAATCAGCCCCAGCATTTT. Its protein product is CASSLGDSPNQPQHF.